This T cell receptor beta chain was sequenced for a study of blood T cell repertoires in COVID-19. In the study overall: The cDNA or gDNA used as material had been derived from T cells, B-cell-depleted T cells, or PBMCs.

The table came from immunoSEQ multiplex PCR; TCRdb's copy has only in-frame clones and leaves some out. This sample has roughly 250,000 clones, with roughly 90% found just once. Trimming took 1 base from V and 5 from J, leaving 9 bases between them. CDR1 is LGHNA and CDR2 is YNFKEQ in the germline V gene. The CDR3 has 15 residues. This chain uses TRBV4-2 with TRBJ1-6, with D perhaps TRBD1 (5 bases). The specimen was peripheral blood. This receptor was identified in a woman in her thirties or forties who had recovered from COVID-19. The CDR3 is CASSQVRQNNSPLHF. The CDR3 nucleotides read TGTGCCAGCAGCCAAGTAAGACAGAATAATTCACCCCTCCACTTT.